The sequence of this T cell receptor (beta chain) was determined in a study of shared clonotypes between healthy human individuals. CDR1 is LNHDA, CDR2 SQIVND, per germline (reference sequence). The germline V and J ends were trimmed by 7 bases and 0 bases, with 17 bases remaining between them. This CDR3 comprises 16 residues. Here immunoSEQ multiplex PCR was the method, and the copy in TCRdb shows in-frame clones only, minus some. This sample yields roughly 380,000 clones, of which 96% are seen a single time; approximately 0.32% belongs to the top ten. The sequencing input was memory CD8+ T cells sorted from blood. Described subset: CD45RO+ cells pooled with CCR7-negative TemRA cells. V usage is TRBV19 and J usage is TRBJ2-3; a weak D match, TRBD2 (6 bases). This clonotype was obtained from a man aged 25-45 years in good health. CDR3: CASNIRDSSSTDTQYF. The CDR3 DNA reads TGTGCCAGTAATATCAGGGACTCTTCTAGCACAGATACGCAGTATTTT.